This is a list of T cell receptor beta chains from one sample in a study of shared clonotypes between healthy human individuals. TCRdb keeps only in-frame clones here, not all; method: immunoSEQ multiplex PCR. The top ten hold about 22% of the sample, which has 95,000 to 120,000 clones, about two thirds seen once. The material sequenced was memory CD8+ T cells sorted from blood. The receptors originated from a woman aged 25-40 years in good health. Each CDR3 is given with its conserved first and last residue. D genes are given only for firm matches. Some rows mark clone size as missing; the rest say once, few, many or name a class of expanded clone.

cdr3_aa: CASSAGTAWHEQYF; cdr3_nt: TGTGCCAGCAGTGCCGGGACGGCGTGGCACGAGCAGTACTTC; v_call: TRBV2; j_call: TRBJ2-7; d_call: -; clone_size: -
cdr3_aa: CASRPYAVGGNTIYF; cdr3_nt: TGTGCCAGCAGGCCCTATGCCGTAGGTGGAAACACCATATATTTT; v_call: TRBV6-6; j_call: TRBJ1-3; d_call: -; clone_size: few
cdr3_aa: CASMGQTPYEQYF; cdr3_nt: TGTGCCAGCATGGGACAGACCCCCTACGAGCAGTACTTC; v_call: TRBV25-1; j_call: TRBJ2-7; d_call: TRBD1; clone_size: few
cdr3_aa: CASSATTGGGTDTQYF; cdr3_nt: TGTGCCAGCAGTGCCACGACAGGCGGTGGCACAGATACGCAGTATTTT; v_call: TRBV6-4; j_call: TRBJ2-3; d_call: -; clone_size: many
cdr3_aa: CASRPWASVPPHYEQYF; cdr3_nt: TGTGCCAGCAGACCATGGGCTAGCGTCCCCCCCCACTACGAGCAGTACTTC; v_call: TRBV2; j_call: TRBJ2-7; d_call: -; clone_size: -
cdr3_aa: CASSQRSRLWETQYF; cdr3_nt: TGTGCCAGCAGCCAACGCTCAAGGCTTTGGGAGACCCAGTACTTC; v_call: TRBV14; j_call: TRBJ2-5; d_call: -; clone_size: -
cdr3_aa: CASSLRPGGPDEQYF; cdr3_nt: TGTGCCAGCAGCTTGCGGCCGGGAGGGCCGGACGAGCAGTACTTC; v_call: TRBV5-5; j_call: TRBJ2-7; d_call: TRBD2; clone_size: -
cdr3_aa: CASSELAGVDTQYF; cdr3_nt: TGTGCCAGCAGTGAACTAGCGGGAGTGGATACGCAGTATTTT; v_call: TRBV6-1; j_call: TRBJ2-3; d_call: TRBD2; clone_size: few
cdr3_aa: CASSGGSPDTQYF; cdr3_nt: TGTGCCAGCAGCGGGGGGAGCCCAGATACGCAGTATTTT; v_call: TRBV11-3; j_call: TRBJ2-3; d_call: -; clone_size: -
cdr3_aa: CASRREVVNKYDEQFF; cdr3_nt: TGTGCCAGCAGAAGGGAGGTCGTCAATAAGTATGATGAGCAGTTCTTC; v_call: TRBV4-2; j_call: TRBJ2-1; d_call: -; clone_size: -
cdr3_aa: CASSVGGGRENTIYF; cdr3_nt: TGTGCCAGCAGCGTAGGCGGAGGGAGAGAGAACACCATATATTTT; v_call: TRBV9; j_call: TRBJ1-3; d_call: -; clone_size: once
cdr3_aa: CASSLGPLTSVYEQYF; cdr3_nt: TGTGCCAGCAGCTTAGGCCCTCTTACTAGCGTCTACGAGCAGTACTTC; v_call: TRBV7-8; j_call: TRBJ2-7; d_call: TRBD2; clone_size: -
cdr3_aa: CASSLVGRAVDTQYF; cdr3_nt: TGCGCCAGCAGCTTAGTCGGGAGGGCCGTAGATACGCAGTATTTT; v_call: TRBV5-1; j_call: TRBJ2-3; d_call: TRBD2; clone_size: -
cdr3_aa: CASSLYDRAWVQPQHF; cdr3_nt: TGTGCCAGTAGTCTGTACGACAGGGCCTGGGTTCAGCCCCAGCATTTT; v_call: TRBV19; j_call: TRBJ1-5; d_call: TRBD1; clone_size: few
cdr3_aa: CASSLIGTGRYEQYF; cdr3_nt: TGTGCCAGCAGTTTAATCGGGACAGGGCGATACGAGCAGTACTTC; v_call: TRBV27; j_call: TRBJ2-7; d_call: TRBD1; clone_size: -
cdr3_aa: CASSHGWDTEAFF; cdr3_nt: TGTGCCAGCAGCCACGGATGGGACACTGAAGCTTTCTTT; v_call: TRBV7-8; j_call: TRBJ1-1; d_call: -; clone_size: -
cdr3_aa: CASSLASANSPLHF; cdr3_nt: TGTGCCAGCAGCTTGGCGTCAGCTAATTCACCCCTCCACTTT; v_call: TRBV7-6; j_call: TRBJ1-6; d_call: -; clone_size: -
cdr3_aa: CASSEGKSLGEKLFF; cdr3_nt: TGTGCCAGCAGTGAGGGGAAGTCCTTGGGTGAAAAACTGTTTTTT; v_call: TRBV6-1; j_call: TRBJ1-4; d_call: -; clone_size: -
cdr3_aa: CASSGTRGSYNEQFF; cdr3_nt: TGTGCCAGCAGCGGGACCAGGGGGTCCTACAATGAGCAGTTCTTC; v_call: TRBV28; j_call: TRBJ2-1; d_call: TRBD1; clone_size: few
cdr3_aa: CASSTGGFHEQYF; cdr3_nt: TGTGCCAGCAGCACAGGGGGATTCCACGAGCAGTACTTC; v_call: TRBV13; j_call: TRBJ2-7; d_call: TRBD1; clone_size: many
cdr3_aa: CASSLAIRTSGRHTGELFF; cdr3_nt: TGTGCCAGCAGCTTAGCGATTAGGACTAGCGGGAGGCACACCGGGGAGCTGTTTTTT; v_call: TRBV7-7; j_call: TRBJ2-2; d_call: TRBD2; clone_size: few
cdr3_aa: CASSSAGNTIYF; cdr3_nt: TGTGCCAGCAGTTCGGCTGGAAACACCATATATTTT; v_call: TRBV28; j_call: TRBJ1-3; d_call: -; clone_size: -
cdr3_aa: CASSGAFFGGLAGGPPYEQYF; cdr3_nt: TGTGCCAGCAGTGGAGCGTTTTTTGGTGGACTAGCGGGAGGGCCCCCTTACGAGCAGTACTTC; v_call: TRBV2; j_call: TRBJ2-7; d_call: TRBD2; clone_size: -
cdr3_aa: CASSQGAGPGFRGYTF; cdr3_nt: TGCGCCAGCAGTCAAGGAGCGGGTCCAGGGTTCAGAGGCTACACCTTC; v_call: TRBV23-1; j_call: TRBJ1-2; d_call: -; clone_size: many
cdr3_aa: CASSPPGTSRSSEQYF; cdr3_nt: TGTGCCAGCAGCCCTCCCGGGACTAGTCGATCCAGCGAGCAGTACTTC; v_call: TRBV7-9; j_call: TRBJ2-7; d_call: TRBD2; clone_size: -
cdr3_aa: CASSPRGLLWEKLFF; cdr3_nt: TGTGCCAGTAGTCCCCGTGGGCTCCTTTGGGAAAAACTGTTTTTT; v_call: TRBV19; j_call: TRBJ1-4; d_call: -; clone_size: -
cdr3_aa: CASSNTRAGANVLTF; cdr3_nt: TGTGCCAGTAGTAACACAAGGGCTGGGGCCAACGTCCTGACTTTC; v_call: TRBV19; j_call: TRBJ2-6; d_call: -; clone_size: -